Described below is a single T cell receptor (beta chain) sequence and its context. Antigen specificity is unknown. Indicated treatment: 10-day PBMC culture with coronavirus spike peptide pools or control peptides (ViraFEST assay). The data were obtained in a study of vaccination and CD4 T cells after COVID-19. Cultured CD4+ T cell DNA underwent sequencing with the Oncomine TCR Beta short-read assay. TCRdb fed the PCR reads into MiXCR, producing one record per CDR3 protein. The sample lists about 19,000 distinct CDR3 sequences, 51% occurring once. The ends were cut back, 1 base at V and 3 bases at J, with 14 bases in the middle. Germline V gene lookup returns CDR1 SGHNT and CDR2 YYREEE (reference sequence). The CDR3 is 15 residues long.

Here the sequenced sample was CD4+ T cells from blood, cultured in vitro, taken before SARS-CoV-2 vaccination. This sequence joins TRBV5-4 and TRBJ2-7; D unclear. The receptor comes from a human donor who had recovered from COVID-19. This CDR3 is CASSLWKGRGYEQYF. Here the CDR3 DNA reads TGTGCCAGCAGCTTGTGGAAAGGGCGAGGCTACGAGCAGTACTTC.